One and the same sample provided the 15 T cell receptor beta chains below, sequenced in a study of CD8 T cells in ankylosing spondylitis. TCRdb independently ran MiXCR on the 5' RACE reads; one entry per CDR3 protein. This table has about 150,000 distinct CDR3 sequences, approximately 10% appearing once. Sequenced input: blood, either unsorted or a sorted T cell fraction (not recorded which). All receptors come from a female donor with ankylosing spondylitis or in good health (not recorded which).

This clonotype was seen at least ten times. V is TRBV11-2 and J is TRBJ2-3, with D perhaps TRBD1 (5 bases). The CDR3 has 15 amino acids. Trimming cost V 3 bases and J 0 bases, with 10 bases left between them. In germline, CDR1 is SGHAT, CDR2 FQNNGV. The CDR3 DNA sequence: TGTGCCAGCAGCTTTAGGGGTGGGAGCACAGATACGCAGTATTTT. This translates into CASSFRGGSTDTQYF.

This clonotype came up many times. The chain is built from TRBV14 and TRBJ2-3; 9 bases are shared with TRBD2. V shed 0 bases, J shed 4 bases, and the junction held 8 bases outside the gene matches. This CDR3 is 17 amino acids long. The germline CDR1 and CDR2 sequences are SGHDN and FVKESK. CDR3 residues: CASSQEFSGRGSDTQYF. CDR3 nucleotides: TGTGCCAGCAGCCAAGAGTTTAGCGGGAGAGGCTCAGATACGCAGTATTTT. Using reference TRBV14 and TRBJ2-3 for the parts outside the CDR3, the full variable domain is EAGVTQFPSHSVIEKGQTVTLRCDPISGHDNLYWYRRVMGKEIKFLLHFVKESKQDESGMPNNRFLAERTGGTYSTLKVQPAELEDSGVYFCASSQEFSGRGSDTQYFGPGTRLTVL.

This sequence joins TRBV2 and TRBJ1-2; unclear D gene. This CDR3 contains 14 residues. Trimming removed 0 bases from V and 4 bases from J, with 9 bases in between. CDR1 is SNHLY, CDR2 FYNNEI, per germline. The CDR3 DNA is TGTGCCAGCAGTGAAGCCCCCCAATCCTATGGCTACACCTTC. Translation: CASSEAPQSYGYTF. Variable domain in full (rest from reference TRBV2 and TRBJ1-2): EPEVTQTPSHQVTQMGQEVILRCVPISNHLYFYWYRQILGQKVEFLVSFYNNEISEKSEIFDDQFSVERPDGSNFTLKIRSTKLEDSAMYFCASSEAPQSYGYTFGSGTRLTVV.

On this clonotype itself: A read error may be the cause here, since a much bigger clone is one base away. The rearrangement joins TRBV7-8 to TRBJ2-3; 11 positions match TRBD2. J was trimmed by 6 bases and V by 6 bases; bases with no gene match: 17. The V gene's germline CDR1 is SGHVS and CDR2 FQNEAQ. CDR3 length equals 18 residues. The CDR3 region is CASSPPLRLAGGWDTQYF. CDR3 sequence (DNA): TGTGCCAGCAGTCCACCCCTGAGGCTAGCGGGGGGCTGGGATACGCAGTATTTT.

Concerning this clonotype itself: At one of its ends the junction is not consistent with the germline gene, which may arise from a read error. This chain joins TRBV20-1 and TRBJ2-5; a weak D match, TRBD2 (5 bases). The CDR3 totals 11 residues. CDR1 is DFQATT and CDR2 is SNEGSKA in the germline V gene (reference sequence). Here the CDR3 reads CSALGREIQYF. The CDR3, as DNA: TGCAGTGCCTTGGGTAGGGAGATCCAGTACTTC.

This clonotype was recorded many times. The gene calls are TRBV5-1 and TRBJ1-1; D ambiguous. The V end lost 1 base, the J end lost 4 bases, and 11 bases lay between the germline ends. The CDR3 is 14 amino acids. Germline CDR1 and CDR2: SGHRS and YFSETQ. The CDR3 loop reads CASSLRAGGTEAFF. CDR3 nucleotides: TGCGCCAGCAGCTTGAGAGCAGGCGGCACTGAAGCTTTCTTT.

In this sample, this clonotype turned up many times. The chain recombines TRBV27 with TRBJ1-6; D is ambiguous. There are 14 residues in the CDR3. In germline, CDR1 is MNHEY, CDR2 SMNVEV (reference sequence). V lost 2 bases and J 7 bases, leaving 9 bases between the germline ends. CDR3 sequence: CASSLTRWNSPLHF. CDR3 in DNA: TGTGCCAGCAGTTTAACACGATGGAATTCACCCCTCCACTTT.

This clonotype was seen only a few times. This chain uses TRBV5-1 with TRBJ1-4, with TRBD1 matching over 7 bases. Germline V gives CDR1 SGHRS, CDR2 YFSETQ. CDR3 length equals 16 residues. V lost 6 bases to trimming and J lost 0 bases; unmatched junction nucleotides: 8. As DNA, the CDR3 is TGCGCCAGCAAATACAACAGGGGAGCAACTAATGAAAAACTGTTTTTT. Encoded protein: CASKYNRGATNEKLFF.

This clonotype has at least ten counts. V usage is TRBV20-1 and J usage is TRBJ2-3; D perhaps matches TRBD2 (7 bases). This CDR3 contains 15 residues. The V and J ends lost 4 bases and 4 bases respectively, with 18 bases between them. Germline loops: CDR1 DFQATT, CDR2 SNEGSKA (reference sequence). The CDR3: CSATLGWGGPDTQYF. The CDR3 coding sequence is TGCAGTGCTACCCTAGGTTGGGGGGGGCCAGATACGCAGTATTTT.

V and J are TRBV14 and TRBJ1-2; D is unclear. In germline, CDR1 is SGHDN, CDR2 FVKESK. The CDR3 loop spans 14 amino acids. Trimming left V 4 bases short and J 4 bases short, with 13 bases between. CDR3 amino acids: CASSPRTYGYGYTF. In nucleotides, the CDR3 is TGTGCCAGCAGCCCAAGGACCTATGGCTATGGCTACACCTTC.

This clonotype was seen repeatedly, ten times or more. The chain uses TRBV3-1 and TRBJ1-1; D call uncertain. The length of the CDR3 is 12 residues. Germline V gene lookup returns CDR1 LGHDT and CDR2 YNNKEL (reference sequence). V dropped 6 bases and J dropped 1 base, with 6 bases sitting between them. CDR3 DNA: TGTGCCAGCAGGGCAAGGAACACTGAAGCTTTCTTT. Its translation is CASRARNTEAFF.

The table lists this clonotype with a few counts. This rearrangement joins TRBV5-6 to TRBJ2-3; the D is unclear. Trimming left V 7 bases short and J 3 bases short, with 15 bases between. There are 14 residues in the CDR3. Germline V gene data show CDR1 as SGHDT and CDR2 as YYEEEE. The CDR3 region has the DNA TGTGCCAGCGCCCCGGAGTATAGAACAGATACGCAGTATTTT. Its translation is CASAPEYRTDTQYF.

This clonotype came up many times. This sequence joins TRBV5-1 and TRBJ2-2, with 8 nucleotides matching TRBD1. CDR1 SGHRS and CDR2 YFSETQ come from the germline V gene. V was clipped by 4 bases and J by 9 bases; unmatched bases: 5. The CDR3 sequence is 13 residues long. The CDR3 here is CASSPDRARELFF. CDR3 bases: TGCGCCAGCAGCCCGGACAGGGCCAGGGAGCTGTTTTTT.

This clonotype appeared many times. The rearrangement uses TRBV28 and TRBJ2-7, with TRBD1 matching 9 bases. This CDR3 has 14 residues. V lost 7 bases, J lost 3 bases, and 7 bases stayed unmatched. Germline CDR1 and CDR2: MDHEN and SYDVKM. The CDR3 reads CASTIGTGSYEQYF. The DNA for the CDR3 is TGTGCCAGCACCATCGGGACAGGGAGCTACGAGCAGTACTTC.

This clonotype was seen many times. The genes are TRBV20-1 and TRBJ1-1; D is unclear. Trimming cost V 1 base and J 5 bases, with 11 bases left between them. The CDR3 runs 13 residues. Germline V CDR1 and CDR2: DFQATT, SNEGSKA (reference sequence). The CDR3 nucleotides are TGCAGTGCTAGAGGTCAGGTGGGAACTGAAGCTTTCTTT. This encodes CSARGQVGTEAFF.